The 25 T cell receptor beta chains below all came from one sample that was sequenced in a study of blood T cell repertoires in COVID-19. The repertoire was sequenced with immunoSEQ multiplex PCR; TCRdb's copy has only in-frame clones and lacks some. The table lists some 130,000 clones, 90% of them singletons. Material for sequencing was peripheral blood. Receptor source: a man between 60 and 70 years old with COVID-19, enrolled during active disease.

The rearrangement links TRBV7-9 to TRBJ1-2; possible D gene TRBD1, 6 bases. V was cut by 1 base and J by 6 bases, with 9 bases left in between. The CDR3 length is 13 residues. The germline V gene encodes CDR1 SEHNR and CDR2 FQNEAQ (reference sequence). The CDR3 spells CASSLEGVDGYTF. In DNA, the CDR3 is TGTGCCAGCAGCTTAGAGGGGGTGGATGGCTACACCTTC.

The V and J genes are TRBV10-3 and TRBJ2-1; 7 nucleotides align to TRBD1. Germline-derived CDR1 and CDR2 are ENHRY and SYGVKD. V trimming: 5 bases; J trimming: 1 base; junction bases outside the gene matches: 8. The CDR3 extends over 16 amino acids. CDR3 nucleotide sequence: TGTGCCATCAGTAACCCCGGGACAGAATCCTACAATGAGCAGTTCTTC. It specifies CAISNPGTESYNEQFF.

V gene TRBV18 combines with J gene TRBJ1-2, with D possibly TRBD1 on 6 matching bases. V lost 2 bases and J lost 7, with 17 bases in between. The CDR3 runs 15 residues. Germline values: CDR1 KGHSH, CDR2 LQKENI. The CDR3 region is CASSPAARGRVGYTF. The DNA of the CDR3 is TGTGCCAGCTCACCAGCTGCCAGGGGCCGGGTTGGCTACACCTTC.

This chain joins TRBV4-1 and TRBJ2-3; TRBD2 might be the D (6 bases). In germline, CDR1 is MGHRA, CDR2 YSYEKL. Deletions cut 0 bases from V and 1 base from J, with 11 bases between. CDR3 length: 16 amino acids. For the CDR3, the DNA is TGCGCCAGCAGCCAAGACCCGGCTAGCGGCACAGATACGCAGTATTTT. This codes for CASSQDPASGTDTQYF.

In its sample, this clone was seen once. The CDR3: CASSRLETSRYEQYF. CDR3 DNA sequence: TGTGCCAGCAGCCGGTTGGAGACCTCGCGTTACGAGCAGTACTTC. The V gene is TRBV11-3, the J gene TRBJ2-7; D remains ambiguous. This CDR3 spans 15 amino acids. V was pared by 5 bases and J by 4 bases, with 18 bases between. The germline V gene has CDR1 SGHNT and CDR2 YENEEA. The entire variable domain, with the rest obtained from reference TRBV11-3 and TRBJ2-7, is as follows: EAGVVQSPRYKIIEKKQPVAFWCNPISGHNTLYWYLQNLGQGPELLIRYENEEAVDDSQLPKDRFSAERLKGVDSTLKIQPAELGDSAVYLCASSRLETSRYEQYFGPGTRLTVT.

The rearrangement links TRBV9 to TRBJ1-5, with D perhaps matching TRBD1 (5 bases). The CDR3 length is 14 residues. V was pared by 4 bases and J by 4 bases, with 12 bases between. Germline lookup yields CDR1 SGDLS and CDR2 YYNGEE. The CDR3 DNA reads as TGTGCCAGCAGCCCAACTGGGGGGAATCAGCCCCAGCATTTT. Translated, it gives CASSPTGGNQPQHF.

This clone was counted between two and nine times. The sample has other DNA sequences that encode this CDR3 too. The chain joins TRBV5-1 to TRBJ1-3; D ambiguous. The germline gives CDR1 SGHRS, CDR2 YFSETQ. The CDR3 sequence is 13 residues long. Between the trimmed V and J ends, which lost 1 base and 3 bases, there was a span of 5 bases. As DNA, the CDR3 is TGCGCCAGCAGCTTGTCGAGTGGAAACACCATATATTTT. This encodes CASSLSSGNTIYF. Based on the CDR3 plus reference TRBV5-1 and TRBJ1-3, the full variable domain is KAGVTQTPRYLIKTRGQQVTLSCSPISGHRSVSWYQQTPGQGLQFLFEYFSETQRNKGNFPGRFSGRQFSNSRSEMNVSTLELGDSALYLCASSLSSGNTIYFGEGSWLTVV.

The J gene is TRBJ2-2, the V gene TRBV7-3; perhaps TRBD1 as D (5 bases). The CDR3 contains 14 residues. The V end was cut by 5 bases, the J end by 4 bases, with 11 bases between. Germline CDR1 is SGHTA and CDR2 is FQGTGA. The CDR3 loop reads CASSATTATGELFF. Written as DNA, the CDR3 is TGTGCCAGCAGCGCAACGACAGCCACCGGGGAGCTGTTTTTT.

A single count supports this clone. The chain couples TRBV18 to TRBJ2-3; 7 positions match TRBD2. Looked up from germline, CDR1 is KGHSH and CDR2 is LQKENI. This CDR3 comprises 15 residues. After removal of 2 bases from V and 4 bases from J, the junction contained 6 bases not matched to a gene. The CDR3 is CASSPASGRADTQYF. The CDR3 DNA is TGTGCCAGCTCACCAGCTAGCGGCAGGGCAGATACGCAGTATTTT.

This chain joins TRBV27 and TRBJ2-1; 12 bases align to TRBD2. Germline-derived CDR1 and CDR2 are MNHEY and SMNVEV (reference sequence). The CDR3 runs to 13 residues. The V gene end was trimmed by 0 bases and the J gene end by 13 bases; junction bases not matched to a gene: 1. The CDR3 coding sequence is TGTGCCAGCAGTTTATCGACTAGCGGGAGTCAGTTCTTC. Translating it yields CASSLSTSGSQFF.

The chain is built from TRBV30 and TRBJ2-7, with TRBD1 matching over 7 bases. The trim removed 0 bases at V and 6 bases at J, leaving 8 bases unmatched. Germline CDR1 and CDR2: GTSNPN and SVGIG (reference sequence). The CDR3 loop spans 14 amino acids. The CDR3 region is CAWSVLKGGSEQYF. The DNA of the CDR3 is TGTGCCTGGAGTGTACTGAAAGGGGGCAGCGAGCAGTACTTC.

The rearrangement uses TRBV19 and TRBJ1-4; a possible D gene is TRBD1 (5 bases). The V and J ends lost 6 bases and 4 bases respectively, with 15 bases between them. This CDR3 region has 15 residues. The germline gives CDR1 LNHDA, CDR2 SQIVND (reference sequence). CDR3 coding DNA: TGTGCCAGTAGAAGTGTGGCGGGGGATAATGAAAAACTGTTTTTT. This codes for CASRSVAGDNEKLFF.

In this sample, this clone turned up once. This chain joins TRBV3-1 (or the pseudogene TRBV3-2) and TRBJ2-5, with a weak D call TRBD2 (6 bases). The CDR3 is 16 amino acids. CDR1 LGHDT and CDR2 YNNKEL come from the germline V gene (reference sequence). V lost 4 bases and J lost 4, with 19 bases in between. DNA of the CDR3: TGTGCCAGCAGCCCTGGGGTAGCGGATGCAAGAGAGACCCAGTACTTC. This gives the protein CASSPGVADARETQYF.

The CDR3, as DNA: TGCGCCAGCAGTGATACTAGCGGGCCCTCCTACGAGCAGTACTTC. Translated, it gives CASSDTSGPSYEQYF. This chain joins TRBV10-2 and TRBJ2-7, with 9 bases fitting TRBD2. With 3 bases clipped from V and 0 bases from J, the junction kept 3 bases outside the gene matches. The CDR3 covers 15 residues. Per germline, CDR1 WSHSY and CDR2 SAAADI.

The chain links TRBV11-2 to TRBJ2-1, with no clear D. Germline CDR1 reads SGHAT; CDR2 reads FQNNGV. The CDR3 sequence is 14 residues long. V lost 5 bases and J 4 bases, leaving 12 bases between the germline ends. The CDR3 DNA reads TGTGCCAGCAGCGCCGACTCGTTATACAATGAGCAGTTCTTC. Translation: CASSADSLYNEQFF.

The gene calls are TRBV5-1 and TRBJ2-5; 9 bases fit TRBD2. With 4 bases clipped from V and 2 bases from J, the junction kept 9 bases outside the gene matches. This CDR3 spans 16 amino acids. Looked up from germline, CDR1 is SGHRS and CDR2 is YFSETQ. In DNA, the CDR3 is TGCGCCAGCAGCGGCATGACTAGCGGCCTTCAAGAGACCCAGTACTTC. Amino acids: CASSGMTSGLQETQYF.

CDR3 nucleotide sequence: TGTGCCAGCAGCTTAGCGCTCAGGGATACGCAGTATTTT. It specifies CASSLALRDTQYF. The chain employs TRBV11-1 and TRBJ2-3; D is uncertain. V gave up 0 bases and J gave up 6 bases, with 7 bases separating them. CDR1 is SGHAT, CDR2 FQDESV, per germline (reference sequence). The CDR3 totals 13 residues.

This chain joins TRBV3-1 (or the pseudogene TRBV3-2) and TRBJ1-2, with TRBD1 as a possible D gene (6 bases). With 1 base removed from V and 4 bases from J, the gap between germline ends came to 13 bases. Germline V gene lookup returns CDR1 LGHDT and CDR2 YNNKEL (reference sequence). CDR3 length equals 15 residues. The CDR3: CASSQVWGPPYGYTF. CDR3 nucleotides: TGTGCCAGCAGCCAAGTCTGGGGGCCCCCCTATGGCTACACCTTC.

The genes are TRBV7-8 and TRBJ2-7; 8 bases are a match to TRBD2. CDR1 and CDR2 (germline): SGHVS, FQNEAQ. CDR3 length equals 15 residues. V was pared by 5 bases and J by 3 bases, with 9 bases of the junction left unmatched. The CDR3 region is CASSPRERGLYEQYF. CDR3 in DNA: TGTGCCAGCAGCCCCCGCGAGCGGGGGCTCTACGAGCAGTACTTC. The full variable domain, its missing parts supplied by reference TRBV7-8 and TRBJ2-7, is GAGVSQSPRYKVAKRGQDVALRCDPISGHVSLFWYQQALGQGPEFLTYFQNEAQLDKSGLPSDRFFAERPEGSVSTLKIQRTQQEDSAVYLCASSPRERGLYEQYFGPGTRLTVT.

V is TRBV12-5 and J is TRBJ2-4; TRBD1 aligns across 9 bases. Losses at the gene ends were 5 bases for V and 2 bases for J; bases not matched to a gene: 7. Germline loops: CDR1 LGHNT, CDR2 FRNRAP. The length of the CDR3 is 16 residues. CDR3 sequence (DNA): TGTGCTAGTGGTCCGGACAGGGGTGGGACCAAAAACATTCAGTACTTC. Its protein product is CASGPDRGGTKNIQYF.

The chain combines TRBV6-5 with TRBJ1-1; D is unclear. The CDR3 spans 15 residues. Trimming pared 0 bases from V and 0 bases from J, leaving 8 bases between. Looked up from germline, CDR1 is MNHEY and CDR2 is SVGAGI. DNA for the CDR3: TGTGCCAGCAGTTACTCGCTGGCCATGAACACTGAAGCTTTCTTT. Protein product: CASSYSLAMNTEAFF.

The chain joins TRBV19 to TRBJ1-2; TRBD1 matches at 9 bases. With V trimmed by 2 bases and J by 1 base, 2 bases remained unmatched. The CDR3 runs 15 residues. Germline loops: CDR1 LNHDA, CDR2 SQIVND (reference sequence). CDR3 sequence reads: CASSIRTGDNYGYTF. DNA of the CDR3: TGTGCCAGTAGTATAAGGACAGGGGATAACTATGGCTACACCTTC.

The rearrangement links TRBV18 to TRBJ2-1; 8 bases line up with TRBD2. Germline assignment: CDR1 KGHSH and CDR2 LQKENI. The J segment lost 4 bases and the V segment lost 2 bases, leaving 10 bases of the junction unmatched. This CDR3 region has 17 residues. CDR3 sequence: CASSPGTRGNLYNEQFF. CDR3 nucleotides: TGTGCCAGCTCACCAGGGACTAGGGGAAACCTTTACAATGAGCAGTTCTTC.

This chain uses TRBV11-3 with TRBJ1-2; tentatively, D is TRBD1 (5 bases). The length of the CDR3 is 12 residues. The ends were cut back, 3 bases at V and 9 bases at J, with 11 bases in the middle. Germline V gene data show CDR1 as SGHNT and CDR2 as YENEEA. The CDR3 sequence: CASSLDTHSYTF. The CDR3, as DNA: TGTGCCAGCAGCTTGGACACGCATAGCTACACCTTC.

The chain carries TRBV5-4 and TRBJ1-2; 7 nucleotides agree with TRBD1. The germline gives CDR1 SGHNT, CDR2 YYREEE (reference sequence). There are 13 residues in the CDR3. The J segment lost 8 bases and the V segment lost 5 bases, leaving 9 bases of the junction unmatched. The CDR3 DNA follows: TGTGCCAGCAGTTCCAATACAGGGGACGGCTACACCTTC. It is translated as CASSSNTGDGYTF.